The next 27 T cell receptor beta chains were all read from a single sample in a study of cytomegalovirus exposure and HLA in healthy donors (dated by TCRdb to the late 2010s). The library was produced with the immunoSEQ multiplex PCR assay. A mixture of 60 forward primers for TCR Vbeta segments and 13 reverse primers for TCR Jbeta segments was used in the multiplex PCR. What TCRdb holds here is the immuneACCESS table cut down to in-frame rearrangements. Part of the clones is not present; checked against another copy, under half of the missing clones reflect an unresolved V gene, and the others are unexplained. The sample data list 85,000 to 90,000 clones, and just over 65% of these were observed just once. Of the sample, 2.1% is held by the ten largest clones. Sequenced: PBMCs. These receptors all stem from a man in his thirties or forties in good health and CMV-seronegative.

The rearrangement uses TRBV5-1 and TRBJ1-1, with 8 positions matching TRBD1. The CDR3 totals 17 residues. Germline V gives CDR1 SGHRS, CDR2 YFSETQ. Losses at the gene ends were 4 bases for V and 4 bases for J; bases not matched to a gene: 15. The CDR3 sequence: CASSPPTSTGVGTEAFF. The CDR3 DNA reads TGCGCCAGCAGCCCCCCCACCTCGACAGGGGTAGGCACTGAAGCTTTCTTT.

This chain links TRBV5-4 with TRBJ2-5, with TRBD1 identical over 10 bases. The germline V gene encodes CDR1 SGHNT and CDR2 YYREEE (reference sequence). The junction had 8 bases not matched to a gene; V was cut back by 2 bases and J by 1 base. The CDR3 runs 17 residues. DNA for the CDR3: TGTGCCAGCAGCTTTGGGACAGGGGCCCGCTTCCAAGAGACCCAGTACTTC. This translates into CASSFGTGARFQETQYF.

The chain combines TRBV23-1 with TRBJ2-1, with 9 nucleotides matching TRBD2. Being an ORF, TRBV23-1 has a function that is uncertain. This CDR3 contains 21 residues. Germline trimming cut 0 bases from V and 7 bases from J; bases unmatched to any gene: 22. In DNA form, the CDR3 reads TGCGCCAGCAGTCAATCGCCAGGGCGGCTAGCGGGAAGGAGTCTGGAGAATGAGCAGTTCTTC. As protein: CASSQSPGRLAGRSLENEQFF.

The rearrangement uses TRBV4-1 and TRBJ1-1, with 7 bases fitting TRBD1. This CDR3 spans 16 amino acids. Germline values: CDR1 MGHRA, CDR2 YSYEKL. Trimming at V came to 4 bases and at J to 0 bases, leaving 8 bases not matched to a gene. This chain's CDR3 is CASSRGDTGVNTEAFF. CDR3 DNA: TGCGCCAGCAGCCGAGGGGACACAGGGGTGAACACTGAAGCTTTCTTT.

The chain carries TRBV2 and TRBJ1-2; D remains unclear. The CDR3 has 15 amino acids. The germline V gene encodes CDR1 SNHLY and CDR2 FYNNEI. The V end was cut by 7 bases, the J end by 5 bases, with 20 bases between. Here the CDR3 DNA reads TGTGCCAGCAACTCGGCCCGTCCAGGCCCTTATGGCTACACCTTC. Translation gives CASNSARPGPYGYTF.

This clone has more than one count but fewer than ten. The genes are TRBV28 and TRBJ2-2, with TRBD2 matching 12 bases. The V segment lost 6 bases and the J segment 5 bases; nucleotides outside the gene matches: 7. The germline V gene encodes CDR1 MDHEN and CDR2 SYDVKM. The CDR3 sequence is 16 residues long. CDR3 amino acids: CASRPLAGGWTGELFF. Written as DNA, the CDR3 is TGTGCCAGCAGGCCTCTAGCGGGAGGGTGGACCGGGGAGCTGTTTTTT. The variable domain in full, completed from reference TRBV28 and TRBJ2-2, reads DVKVTQSSRYLVKRTGEKVFLECVQDMDHENMFWYRQDPGLGLRLIYFSYDVKMKEKGDIPEGYSVSREKKERFSLILESASTNQTSMYLCASRPLAGGWTGELFFGEGSRLTVL.

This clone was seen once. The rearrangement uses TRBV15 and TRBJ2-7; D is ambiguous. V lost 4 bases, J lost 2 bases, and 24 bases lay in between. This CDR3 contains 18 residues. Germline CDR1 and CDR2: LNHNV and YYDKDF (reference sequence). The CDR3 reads CATSTRRIALLSPYEQYF. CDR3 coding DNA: TGTGCCACCAGCACTAGGCGGATCGCCCTATTATCTCCCTACGAGCAGTACTTC.

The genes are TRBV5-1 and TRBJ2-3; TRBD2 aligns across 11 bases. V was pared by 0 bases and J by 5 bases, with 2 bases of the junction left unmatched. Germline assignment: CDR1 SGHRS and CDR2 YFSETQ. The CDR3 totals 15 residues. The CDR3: CASSLDGLAGDTQYF. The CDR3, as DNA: TGCGCCAGCAGCTTGGACGGACTAGCGGGAGATACGCAGTATTTT.

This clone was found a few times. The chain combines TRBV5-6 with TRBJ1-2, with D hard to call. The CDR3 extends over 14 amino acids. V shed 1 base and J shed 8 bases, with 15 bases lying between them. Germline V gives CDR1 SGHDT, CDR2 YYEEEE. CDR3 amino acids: CASSLWLVNAGYTF. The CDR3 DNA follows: TGTGCCAGCAGCTTGTGGTTAGTGAACGCGGGCTACACCTTC.

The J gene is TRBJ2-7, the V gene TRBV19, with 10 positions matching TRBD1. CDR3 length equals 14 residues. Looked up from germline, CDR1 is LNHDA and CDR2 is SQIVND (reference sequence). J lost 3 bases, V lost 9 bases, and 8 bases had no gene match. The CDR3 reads CASGGTGEIYEQYF. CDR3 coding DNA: TGTGCCAGCGGTGGGACAGGGGAGATCTACGAGCAGTACTTC.

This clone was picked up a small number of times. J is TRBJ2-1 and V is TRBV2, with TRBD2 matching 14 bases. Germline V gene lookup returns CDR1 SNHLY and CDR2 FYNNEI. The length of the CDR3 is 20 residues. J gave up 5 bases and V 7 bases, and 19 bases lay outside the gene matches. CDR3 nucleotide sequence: TGTGCCAGCATCAGAACGAGGGTAGGGATGGGACTAGCGGGGGACAATGAGCAGTTCTTC. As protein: CASIRTRVGMGLAGDNEQFF.

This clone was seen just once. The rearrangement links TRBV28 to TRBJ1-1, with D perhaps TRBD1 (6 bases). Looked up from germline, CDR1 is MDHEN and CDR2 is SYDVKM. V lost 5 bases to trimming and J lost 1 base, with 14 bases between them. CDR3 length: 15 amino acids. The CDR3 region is CASSETGRGNTEAFF. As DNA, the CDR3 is TGTGCCAGCAGTGAAACTGGCAGGGGGAACACTGAAGCTTTCTTT.

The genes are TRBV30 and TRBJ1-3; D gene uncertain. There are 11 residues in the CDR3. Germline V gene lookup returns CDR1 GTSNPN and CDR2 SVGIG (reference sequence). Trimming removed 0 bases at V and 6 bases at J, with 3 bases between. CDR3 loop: CAWSVQNTIYF. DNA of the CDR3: TGTGCCTGGAGTGTCCAAAACACCATATATTTT.

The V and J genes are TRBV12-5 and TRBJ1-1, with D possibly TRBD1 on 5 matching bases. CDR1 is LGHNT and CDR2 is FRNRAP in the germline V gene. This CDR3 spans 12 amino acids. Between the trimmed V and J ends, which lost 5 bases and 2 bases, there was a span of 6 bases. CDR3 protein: CASGQGNTEAFF. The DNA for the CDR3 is TGTGCTAGTGGTCAGGGAAACACTGAAGCTTTCTTT.

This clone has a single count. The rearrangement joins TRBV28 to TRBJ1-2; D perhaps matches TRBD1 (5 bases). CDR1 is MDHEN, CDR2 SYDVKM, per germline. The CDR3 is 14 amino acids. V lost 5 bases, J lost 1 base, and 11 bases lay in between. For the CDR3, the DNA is TGTGCCAGCAGTCGACGACAGATTAACTATGGCTACACCTTC. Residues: CASSRRQINYGYTF.

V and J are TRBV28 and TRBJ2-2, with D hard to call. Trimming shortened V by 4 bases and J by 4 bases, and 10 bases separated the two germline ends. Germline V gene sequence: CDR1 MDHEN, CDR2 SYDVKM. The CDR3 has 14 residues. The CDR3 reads CASSSDIFTGELFF. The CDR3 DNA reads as TGTGCCAGCAGTTCTGACATTTTCACCGGGGAGCTGTTTTTT.

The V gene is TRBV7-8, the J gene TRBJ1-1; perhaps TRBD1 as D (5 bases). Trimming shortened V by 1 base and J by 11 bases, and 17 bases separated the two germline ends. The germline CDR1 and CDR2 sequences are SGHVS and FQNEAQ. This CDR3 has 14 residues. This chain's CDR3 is CASSLGGVAADAFF. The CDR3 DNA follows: TGTGCCAGCAGCTTAGGGGGGGTGGCTGCCGATGCTTTCTTT.

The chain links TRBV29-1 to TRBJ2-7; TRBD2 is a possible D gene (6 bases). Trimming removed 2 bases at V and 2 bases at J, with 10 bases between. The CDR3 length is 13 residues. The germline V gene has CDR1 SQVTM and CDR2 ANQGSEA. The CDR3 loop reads CSVEQGGPYEQYF. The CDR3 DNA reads TGCAGCGTTGAACAGGGAGGCCCCTACGAGCAGTACTTC.

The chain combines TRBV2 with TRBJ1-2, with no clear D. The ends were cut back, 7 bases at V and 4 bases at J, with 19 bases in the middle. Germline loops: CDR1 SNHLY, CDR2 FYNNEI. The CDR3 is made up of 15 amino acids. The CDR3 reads CASTSSGSTAYGYTF. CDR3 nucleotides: TGTGCCAGCACCTCCAGTGGTAGTACAGCCTATGGCTACACCTTC.

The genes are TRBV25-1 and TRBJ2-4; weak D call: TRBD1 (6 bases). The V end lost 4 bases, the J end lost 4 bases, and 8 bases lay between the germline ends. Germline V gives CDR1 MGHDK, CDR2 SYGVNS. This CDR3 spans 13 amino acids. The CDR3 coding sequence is TGTGCCAGCAGTGGGACAGTAAAAAACATTCAGTACTTC. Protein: CASSGTVKNIQYF.

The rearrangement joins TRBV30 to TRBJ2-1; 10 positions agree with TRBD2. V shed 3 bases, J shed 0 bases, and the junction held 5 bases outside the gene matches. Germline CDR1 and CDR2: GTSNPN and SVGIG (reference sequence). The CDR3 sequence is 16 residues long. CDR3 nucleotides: TGTGCCTGGAGGACAAGACTAGCGGGCTCCTACAATGAGCAGTTCTTC. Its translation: CAWRTRLAGSYNEQFF.

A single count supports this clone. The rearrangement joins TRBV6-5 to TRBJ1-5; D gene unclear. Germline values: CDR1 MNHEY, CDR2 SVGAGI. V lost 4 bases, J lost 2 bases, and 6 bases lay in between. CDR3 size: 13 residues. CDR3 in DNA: TGTGCCAGCAGTTGGGGAGGCAATCAGCCCCAGCATTTT. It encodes CASSWGGNQPQHF.

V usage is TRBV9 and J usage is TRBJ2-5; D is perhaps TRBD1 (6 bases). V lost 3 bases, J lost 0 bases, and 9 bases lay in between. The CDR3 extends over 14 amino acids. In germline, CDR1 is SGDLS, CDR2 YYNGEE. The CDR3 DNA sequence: TGTGCCAGCAGCGCAGGGGTAGACCAAGAGACCCAGTACTTC. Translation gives CASSAGVDQETQYF.

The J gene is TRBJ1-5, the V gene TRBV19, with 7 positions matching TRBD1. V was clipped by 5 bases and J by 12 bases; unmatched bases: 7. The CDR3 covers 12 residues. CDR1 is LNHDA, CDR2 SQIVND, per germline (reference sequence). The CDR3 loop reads CASSSVTGLQHF. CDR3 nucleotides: TGTGCCAGTAGTTCCGTGACAGGGCTCCAGCATTTT. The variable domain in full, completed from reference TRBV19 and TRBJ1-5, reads DGGITQSPKYLFRKEGQNVTLSCEQNLNHDAMYWYRQDPGQGLRLIYYSQIVNDFQKGDIAEGYSVSREKKESFPLTVTSAQKNPTAFYLCASSSVTGLQHFGDGTRLSIL.

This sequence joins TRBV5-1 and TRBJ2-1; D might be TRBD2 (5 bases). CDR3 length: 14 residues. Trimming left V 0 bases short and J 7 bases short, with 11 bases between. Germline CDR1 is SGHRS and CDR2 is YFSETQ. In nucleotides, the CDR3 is TGCGCCAGCAGCTTGGGTCGGGAATTGAATGAGCAGTTCTTC. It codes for CASSLGRELNEQFF.

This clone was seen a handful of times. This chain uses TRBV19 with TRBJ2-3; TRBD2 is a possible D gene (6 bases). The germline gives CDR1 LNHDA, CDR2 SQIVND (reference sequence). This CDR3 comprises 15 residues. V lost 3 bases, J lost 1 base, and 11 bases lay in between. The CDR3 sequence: CASSISGGGTDTQYF. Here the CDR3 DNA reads TGTGCCAGTAGTATTTCCGGGGGTGGCACAGATACGCAGTATTTT.

CDR3 nucleotide sequence: TGCAGCGTTGAAAAGGACAGCTCCTACGAGCAGTACTTC. It specifies CSVEKDSSYEQYF. V gene TRBV29-1 combines with J gene TRBJ2-7, with a weak D call TRBD1 (6 bases). V was shortened by 2 bases and J by 0 bases, with 8 bases between the two germline ends. The V gene's germline CDR1 is SQVTM and CDR2 ANQGSEA. The CDR3 covers 13 residues.